The sequence of this T cell receptor (beta chain) was determined in a study of control samples from healthy donors and cancer patients. CDR3 size: 14 residues. The germline CDR1 and CDR2 sequences are SEHNR and FQNEAQ (reference sequence). The V gene lost 1 base and the J gene lost 4 bases, with 10 bases spanning the gap. Generated by immunoSEQ multiplex PCR, the TCRdb table keeps only in-frame clones and is missing some. The table includes under 85,000 clones, 93% detected once. This receptor was taken from a woman in her thirties or forties with lung cancer. Source material: PBMCs. The V gene is TRBV7-9, the J gene TRBJ1-2; D remains ambiguous. The CDR3: CASSLVPRFYGYTF. CDR3 coding DNA: TGTGCCAGCAGCTTAGTACCCAGGTTCTATGGCTACACCTTC.